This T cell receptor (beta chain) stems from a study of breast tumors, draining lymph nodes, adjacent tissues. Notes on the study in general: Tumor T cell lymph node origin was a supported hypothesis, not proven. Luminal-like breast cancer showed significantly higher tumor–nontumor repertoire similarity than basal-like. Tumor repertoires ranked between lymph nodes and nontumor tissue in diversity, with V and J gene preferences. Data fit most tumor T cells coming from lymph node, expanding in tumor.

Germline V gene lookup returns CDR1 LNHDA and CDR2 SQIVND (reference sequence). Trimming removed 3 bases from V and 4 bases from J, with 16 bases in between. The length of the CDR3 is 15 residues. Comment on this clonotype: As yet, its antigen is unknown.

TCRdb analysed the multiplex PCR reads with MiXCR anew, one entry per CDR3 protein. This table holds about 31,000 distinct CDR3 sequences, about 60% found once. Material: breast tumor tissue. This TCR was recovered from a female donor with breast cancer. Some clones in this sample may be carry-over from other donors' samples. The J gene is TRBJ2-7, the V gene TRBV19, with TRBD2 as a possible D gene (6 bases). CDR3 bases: TGTGCCAGTAGTATTCGCACGGGGGTCCCTTACGAGCAGTACTTC. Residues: CASSIRTGVPYEQYF.